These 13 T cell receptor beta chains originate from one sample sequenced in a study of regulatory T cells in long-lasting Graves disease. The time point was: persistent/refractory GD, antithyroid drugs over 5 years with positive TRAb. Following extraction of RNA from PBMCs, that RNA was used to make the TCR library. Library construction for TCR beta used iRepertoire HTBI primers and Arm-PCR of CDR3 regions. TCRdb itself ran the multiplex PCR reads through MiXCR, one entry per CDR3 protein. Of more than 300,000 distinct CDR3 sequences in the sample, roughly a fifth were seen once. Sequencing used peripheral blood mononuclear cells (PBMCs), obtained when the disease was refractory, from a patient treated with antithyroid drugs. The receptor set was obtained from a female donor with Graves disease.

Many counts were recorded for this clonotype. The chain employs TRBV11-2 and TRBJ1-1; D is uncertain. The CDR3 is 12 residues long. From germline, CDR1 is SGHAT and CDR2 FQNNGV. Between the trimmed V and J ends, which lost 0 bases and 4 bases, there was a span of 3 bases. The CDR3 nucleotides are TGTGCCAGCAGCTTAGAGGTCACTGAAGCTTTCTTT. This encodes CASSLEVTEAFF.

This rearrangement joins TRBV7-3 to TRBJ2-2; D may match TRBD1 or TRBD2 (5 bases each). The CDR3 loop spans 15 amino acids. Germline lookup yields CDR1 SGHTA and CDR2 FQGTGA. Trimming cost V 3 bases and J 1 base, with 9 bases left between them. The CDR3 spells CASSFVGGNTGELFF. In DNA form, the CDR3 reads TGTGCCAGCAGCTTCGTTGGGGGGAACACCGGGGAGCTGTTTTTT.

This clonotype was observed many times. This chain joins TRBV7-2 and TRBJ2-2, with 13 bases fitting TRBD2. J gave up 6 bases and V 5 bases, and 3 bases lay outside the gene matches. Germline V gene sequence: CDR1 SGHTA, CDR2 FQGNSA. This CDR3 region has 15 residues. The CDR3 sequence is CASSLGLAGSGELFF. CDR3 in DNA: TGTGCCAGCAGCCTGGGACTAGCGGGATCCGGGGAGCTGTTTTTT. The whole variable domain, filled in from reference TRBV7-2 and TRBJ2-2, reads GAGVSQSPSNKVTEKGKDVELRCDPISGHTALYWYRQSLGQGLEFLIYFQGNSAPDKSGLPSDRFSAERTGGSVSTLTIQRTQQEDSAVYLCASSLGLAGSGELFFGEGSRLTVL.

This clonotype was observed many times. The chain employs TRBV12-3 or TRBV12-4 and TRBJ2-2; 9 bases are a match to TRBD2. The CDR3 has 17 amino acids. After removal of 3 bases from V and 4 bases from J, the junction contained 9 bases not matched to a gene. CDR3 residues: CASSLRLAVRLTGELFF. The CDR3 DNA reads TGTGCCAGCAGTTTGAGACTAGCGGTACGCCTCACCGGGGAGCTGTTTTTT.

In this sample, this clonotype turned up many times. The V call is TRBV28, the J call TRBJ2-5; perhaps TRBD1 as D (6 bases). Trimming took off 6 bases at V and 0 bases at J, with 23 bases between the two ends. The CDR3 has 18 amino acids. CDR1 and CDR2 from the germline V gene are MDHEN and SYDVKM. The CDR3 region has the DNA TGTGCCAGCAGCCTGACAGGCCGGTCTATTTCCTACCAAGAGACCCAGTACTTC. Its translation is CASSLTGRSISYQETQYF.

CDR3 loop: CAIEDGSSHEQYF. In DNA form, the CDR3 reads TGTGCCATCGAGGACGGGAGTAGCCACGAGCAGTACTTC. This rearrangement joins TRBV10-3 to TRBJ2-7, with a weak D call TRBD2 (6 bases). CDR1 and CDR2 from the germline V gene are ENHRY and SYGVKD. This CDR3 has 13 residues. With 8 bases removed from V and 5 bases from J, the gap between germline ends came to 16 bases.

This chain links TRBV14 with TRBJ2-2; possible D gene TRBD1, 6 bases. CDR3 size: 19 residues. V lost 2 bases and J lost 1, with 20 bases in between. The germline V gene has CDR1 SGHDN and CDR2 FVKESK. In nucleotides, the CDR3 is TGTGCCAGCAGCCAATTGAGGGAGTTTGGGACATTGAACACCGGGGAGCTGTTTTTT. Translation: CASSQLREFGTLNTGELFF.

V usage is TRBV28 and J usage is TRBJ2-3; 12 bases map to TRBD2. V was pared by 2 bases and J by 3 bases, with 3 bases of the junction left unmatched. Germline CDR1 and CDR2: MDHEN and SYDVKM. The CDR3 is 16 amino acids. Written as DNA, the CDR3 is TGTGCCAGCAGTTTACAAGGGACTAGCGGGACAGATACGCAGTATTTT. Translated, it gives CASSLQGTSGTDTQYF.

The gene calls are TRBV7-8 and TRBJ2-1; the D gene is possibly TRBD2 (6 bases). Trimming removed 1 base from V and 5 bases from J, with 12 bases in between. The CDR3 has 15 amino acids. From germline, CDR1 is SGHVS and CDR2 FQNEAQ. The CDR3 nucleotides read TGTGCCAGCAGCTTAGGTTCGGGAGTCAACAATGAGCAGTTCTTC. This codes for CASSLGSGVNNEQFF.

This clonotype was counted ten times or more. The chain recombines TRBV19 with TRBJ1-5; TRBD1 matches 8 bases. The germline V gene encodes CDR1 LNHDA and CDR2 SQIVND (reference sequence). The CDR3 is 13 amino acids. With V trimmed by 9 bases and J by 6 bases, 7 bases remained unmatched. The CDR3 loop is CASSRGLGQPQHF. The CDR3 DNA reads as TGTGCCAGCAGCAGGGGGCTCGGTCAGCCCCAGCATTTT.

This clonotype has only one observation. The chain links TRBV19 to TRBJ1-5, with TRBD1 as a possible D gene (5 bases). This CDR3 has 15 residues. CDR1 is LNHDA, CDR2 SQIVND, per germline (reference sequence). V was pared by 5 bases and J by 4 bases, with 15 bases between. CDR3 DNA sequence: TGTGCCAGTAGTGTCGACGGGGGAACTAATCAGCCCCAGCATTTT. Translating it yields CASSVDGGTNQPQHF.

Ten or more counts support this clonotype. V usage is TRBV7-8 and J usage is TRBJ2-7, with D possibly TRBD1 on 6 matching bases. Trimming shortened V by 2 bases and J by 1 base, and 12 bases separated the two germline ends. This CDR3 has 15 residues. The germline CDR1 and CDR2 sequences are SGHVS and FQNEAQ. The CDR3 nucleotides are TGTGCCAGCAGCTTAACAGGGAGTTTGTCCTACGAGCAGTACTTC. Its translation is CASSLTGSLSYEQYF.

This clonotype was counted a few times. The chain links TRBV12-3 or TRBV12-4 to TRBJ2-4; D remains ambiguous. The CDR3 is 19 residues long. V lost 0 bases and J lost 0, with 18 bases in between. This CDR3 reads CASSLAASAWSLAKNIQYF. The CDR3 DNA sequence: TGTGCCAGCAGTTTAGCGGCCAGCGCCTGGTCCTTAGCCAAAAACATTCAGTACTTC.